This TCR beta chain is from a study of metastatic and nonmetastatic thyroid tumors. On the study more broadly: The authors compared repertoires across blood and tumor or nodule tissue from malignant and benign thyroid patients.

TCRdb re-processed the PCR reads through MiXCR. The repertoire holds tens of thousands of clones, with around 21% as singletons. Trimming removed 6 bases at V and 3 bases at J, with 11 bases between. The CDR3 has 14 amino acids. Germline CDR1 is MNHNS and CDR2 is SASEGT. Study-wide results and limits: Across blood and tumor, TCR beta diversity in malignant thyroid tumors was reportedly significantly higher than in benign nodules.

Notes on this clone: Its specificity is unknown.

Not a single patient had been given any form of treatment at any point before undergoing thyroid surgery. Material for sequencing was blood. This clonotype was obtained from a female donor with papillary thyroid cancer or a benign thyroid nodule (not recorded which). Some clones in this sample may be carry-over from other donors' samples. This chain links TRBV6-1 with TRBJ2-2; D is ambiguous. Here the CDR3 reads CASRTGPYTGELFF. CDR3 DNA: TGTGCCAGCAGGACGGGCCCATACACCGGGGAGCTGTTTTTT.